This record looks at one T cell receptor beta chain sequence and its context. Its antigen is undetermined. This sample is part of a study of chemoradiotherapy in HPV16-positive cancers. Study information: Functional T-cell assays on two HPV16-positive patients' cells defined candidate HPV-specific clones and common TCR motifs.

Whole-study findings and limits: Candidate HPV-specific clones and E7-related TCR motifs grew in tumor during treatment. Only a couple of HPV16-positive patients supplied the functional HPV-specificity definition.

CDR1 MNHNS and CDR2 SASEGT come from the germline V gene. There are 12 residues in the CDR3. V was cut by 8 bases and J by 2 bases, with 10 bases left in between. Samples were taken several times over chemoradiotherapy. Profiled with immunoSEQ multiplex PCR; TCRdb holds only in-frame clones, not every one. The sample holds around 33,000 clones, 85% to 90% seen once. The receptor was isolated from a human donor with HPV-associated anogenital cancer. The material was blood, obtained from a patient who underwent chemoradiotherapy. The rearrangement uses TRBV6-1 and TRBJ2-7; D is possibly TRBD2 (6 bases). This CDR3 reads CASGRDPYEQYF. CDR3 DNA sequence: TGTGCCAGCGGGCGGGACCCCTACGAGCAGTACTTC.